These T cell receptor beta chains were read from a single sample in a study of beta chain features in type 1 diabetes. The assay was immunoSEQ multiplex PCR, and TCRdb's table has in-frame clones only and misses some. Among roughly 730,000 clones listed, roughly 12% were seen once. Sequencing was performed on naive CD4+ T cells from blood. The receptors were gathered from a man aged 18 to 29 with type 1 diabetes. Both conserved end residues are part of each CDR3. Fields, in order: CDR3 protein, CDR3 DNA, J gene, clone size, D gene, V gene. The D gene is left open where the match is weak. The size entry is marked missing in some rows and otherwise reads once, few, many or a size class.

CDR3 protein: CASSYDANYGYTF; CDR3 DNA: TGTGCCAGCAGCTACGACGCTAACTATGGCTACACCTTC; J gene: TRBJ1-2; clone size: few; D gene: NA; V gene: TRBV7-9
CDR3 protein: CASSQDRELEYF; CDR3 DNA: TGTGCCAGCAGCCAAGACAGGGAACTTGAGTACTTC; J gene: TRBJ2-7; clone size: few; D gene: TRBD1; V gene: TRBV5-8
CDR3 protein: CASRTAGWDTEAFF; CDR3 DNA: TGTGCCAGCAGGACAGCAGGGTGGGACACTGAAGCTTTCTTT; J gene: TRBJ1-1; clone size: few; D gene: NA; V gene: TRBV7-9
CDR3 protein: CASSLDRPYGELFF; CDR3 DNA: TGTGCCAGCAGCTTAGACAGGCCGTACGGGGAGCTGTTTTTT; J gene: TRBJ2-2; clone size: few; D gene: NA; V gene: TRBV7-2
CDR3 protein: CASSRGQGYGYTF; CDR3 DNA: TGTGCCAGCTCCCGCGGACAGGGCTATGGCTACACCTTC; J gene: TRBJ1-2; clone size: NA; D gene: TRBD1; V gene: TRBV18
CDR3 protein: CASMPGAAAEQYF; CDR3 DNA: TGTGCCAGCATGCCGGGTGCCGCCGCCGAGCAGTACTTC; J gene: TRBJ2-7; clone size: NA; D gene: NA; V gene: TRBV5-4
CDR3 protein: CATYEGMNTEAFF; CDR3 DNA: TGTGCCACCTACGAGGGAATGAACACTGAAGCTTTCTTT; J gene: TRBJ1-1; clone size: few; D gene: NA; V gene: TRBV10-3
CDR3 protein: CARSTGSTEAFF; CDR3 DNA: TGCGCCAGATCGACAGGGAGCACTGAAGCTTTCTTT; J gene: TRBJ1-1; clone size: NA; D gene: TRBD1; V gene: TRBV23-1
CDR3 protein: CASSQTVYGYTF; CDR3 DNA: TGTGCCAGCAGCCAAACGGTTTATGGCTACACCTTC; J gene: TRBJ1-2; clone size: NA; D gene: NA; V gene: TRBV14
CDR3 protein: CASSVAGTGASEKLFF; CDR3 DNA: TGTGCCAGCAGCGTAGCGGGGACGGGGGCGAGTGAAAAACTGTTTTTT; J gene: TRBJ1-4; clone size: NA; D gene: NA; V gene: TRBV9
CDR3 protein: CASSFTGGTQETQYF; CDR3 DNA: TGCGCCAGCAGCTTTACAGGGGGTACCCAAGAGACCCAGTACTTC; J gene: TRBJ2-5; clone size: NA; D gene: TRBD1; V gene: TRBV5-1
CDR3 protein: CASSPKRGGLAEQYF; CDR3 DNA: TGTGCCAGCAGCCCCAAGCGGGGGGGCCTAGCCGAGCAGTACTTC; J gene: TRBJ2-7; clone size: NA; D gene: TRBD2; V gene: TRBV7-3
CDR3 protein: CASNPQTVTEAFF; CDR3 DNA: TGTGCCAGCAACCCCCAAACGGTCACTGAAGCTTTCTTT; J gene: TRBJ1-1; clone size: NA; D gene: NA; V gene: TRBV14
CDR3 protein: CAWRRTALSYEQYF; CDR3 DNA: TGTGCCTGGAGGCGGACAGCCCTCTCCTACGAGCAGTACTTC; J gene: TRBJ2-7; clone size: NA; D gene: NA; V gene: TRBV30
CDR3 protein: CASNLQGENTEAFF; CDR3 DNA: TGTGCCAGCAACTTACAGGGCGAGAACACTGAAGCTTTCTTT; J gene: TRBJ1-1; clone size: NA; D gene: NA; V gene: TRBV2
CDR3 protein: CASSPGQGVGTDTQYF; CDR3 DNA: TGTGCCAGCTCTCCGGGACAGGGGGTCGGCACAGATACGCAGTATTTT; J gene: TRBJ2-3; clone size: few; D gene: TRBD1; V gene: TRBV18
CDR3 protein: CASSGPGNEQFF; CDR3 DNA: TGTGCCAGCAGTGGCCCGGGGAATGAGCAGTTCTTC; J gene: TRBJ2-1; clone size: NA; D gene: NA; V gene: TRBV6-1
CDR3 protein: CAISEPGHPPPETQYF; CDR3 DNA: TGTGCCATCAGTGAACCGGGCCACCCCCCGCCGGAGACCCAGTACTTC; J gene: TRBJ2-5; clone size: NA; D gene: NA; V gene: TRBV10-3
CDR3 protein: CAWTSGTGTYEQYF; CDR3 DNA: TGTGCCTGGACTTCCGGGACAGGGACCTACGAGCAGTACTTC; J gene: TRBJ2-7; clone size: NA; D gene: TRBD1; V gene: TRBV30
CDR3 protein: CASSPMDRVNEQFF; CDR3 DNA: TGTGCCAGCAGCCCGATGGACAGGGTCAATGAGCAGTTCTTC; J gene: TRBJ2-1; clone size: NA; D gene: TRBD1; V gene: TRBV11-2
CDR3 protein: CASRDRALNEQFF; CDR3 DNA: TGTGCCAGCCGGGACAGGGCCCTTAATGAGCAGTTCTTC; J gene: TRBJ2-1; clone size: NA; D gene: TRBD1; V gene: TRBV6-1
CDR3 protein: CASTLAAGIYGYTF; CDR3 DNA: TGTGCCAGCACCCTCGCGGCAGGCATCTATGGCTACACCTTC; J gene: TRBJ1-2; clone size: NA; D gene: NA; V gene: TRBV28
CDR3 protein: CASSLPSWSAWSPSYGYTF; CDR3 DNA: TGTGCCAGCAGTTTACCCTCGTGGTCAGCGTGGTCACCCAGCTATGGCTACACCTTC; J gene: TRBJ1-2; clone size: NA; D gene: NA; V gene: TRBV28
CDR3 protein: CASSPLGTRLYEQYF; CDR3 DNA: TGTGCCAGCAGCCCCCTGGGGACTCGGTTGTACGAGCAGTACTTC; J gene: TRBJ2-7; clone size: NA; D gene: NA; V gene: TRBV5-4
CDR3 protein: CARANGANVLTF; CDR3 DNA: TGTGCTAGGGCTAACGGGGCCAACGTCCTGACTTTC; J gene: TRBJ2-6; clone size: few; D gene: NA; V gene: TRBV30